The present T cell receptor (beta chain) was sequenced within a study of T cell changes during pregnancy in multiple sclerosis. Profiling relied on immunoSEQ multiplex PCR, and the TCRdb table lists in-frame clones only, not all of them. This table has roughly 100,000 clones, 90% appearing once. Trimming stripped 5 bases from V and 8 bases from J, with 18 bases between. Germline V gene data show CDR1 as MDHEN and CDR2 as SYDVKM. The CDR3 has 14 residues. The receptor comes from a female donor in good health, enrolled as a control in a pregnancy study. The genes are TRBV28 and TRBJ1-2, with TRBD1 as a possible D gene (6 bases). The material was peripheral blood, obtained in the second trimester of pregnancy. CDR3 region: CASSATDSAGGYTF. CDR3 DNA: TGTGCCAGCAGTGCTACGGACAGCGCCGGAGGCTACACCTTC.